This T cell receptor beta chain was documented in a study of CD8 T cells in Susac syndrome (dated by TCRdb to between 2018 and 2021). Study-level background: The study used repertoire sequencing to test whether antigen drove CD8+ T cell activation and differentiation in Susac syndrome. Clonality of the CD8+ T cell repertoire was compared between roughly 13 healthy donors, about 14 Susac syndrome patients and roughly 16 multiple sclerosis patients.

The full study reports these points: The TCR sequencing and HLA analysis was acknowledged to have included a relatively small number of individuals.

RNA was extracted with the RNeasy kit and 0.5 to 1 ug was reverse transcribed using random hexamers. TCR beta CDR3 regions were amplified with the immunoSEQ multiplex PCR assay covering 54 Vbeta and 13 Jbeta segments. Bias from PCR amplification was corrected by using a synthetic template baseline for primer optimization and for computational correction. Turning to the authors' computational methods: Only productive sequences were kept, with reads annotated to V, D and J genes according to IMGT and analyzed in immunoSEQ Analyzer. Clonality was calculated as one minus the Shannon entropy normalized by log2 of the number of productive unique sequences. For each patient and control, public and private clones were evaluated among the 100 most prevalent clones. Clones were defined as Susac-specific if absent from the healthy and MS cohorts, from around 1,100 published viral clones and from other ImmuneACCESS disease sequences. TCRdb handled the public reads itself, with Q25 trimming in fastp and clone calling in MiXCR, and kept productive beta chains. One record per CDR3 amino acid sequence lists the most common genes and DNA. In this record, the V and J calls reflect TCRdb's handling and not the investigators' own analysis. The sample yields about 300,000 distinct CDR3 sequences; 75% to 90% were counted once. The ten most abundant clones make up roughly 0.17% of the sample.

Peripheral blood CD8+ and CD4+ T cells from healthy donors, Susac syndrome patients and multiple sclerosis patients were profiled by high-throughput TCR beta sequencing. The multiple sclerosis controls were treatment-naive patients who had stable or active relapsing-remitting disease and met the revised McDonald criteria. Bulk CD8+ and CD4+ T cells were purified magnetically by negative isolation, whereas CD8+ TEMRA cells were enriched by FACS. Blood was collected in EDTA tubes and processed within 24 hours, with PBMCs isolated through density gradient centrifugation. PBMCs destined for TCR sequencing were cryopreserved in liquid nitrogen and later thawed in a 37 °C water bath. The sorted or isolated CD4+, CD8+ and CD8+ TEMRA cells had a purity of 90% or higher. From the cysteine up to the phenylalanine, the CDR3 has a length of 16 residues. Only CDR3 DNA is held: 48 bases, read in frame from base 1. The V end loses 7 bases and the J end loses 4 bases, and a stretch of 22 bases separates them.

On this clonotype: The specificity of this receptor is unknown. Per-base qualities were not stored, and no clone one base away is much larger.

The sequence joins TRBV23-1 to TRBJ1-1, with the D gene not clear enough to name. TRBV23-1 is noted as an ORF with a role that remains uncertain. The specimen sequenced was CD8+ T cells from PBMCs. This sequence was found in a human donor with multiple sclerosis. In nucleotides, the sequence is TGCGCCAGCACCCAGAGGGCGGTCGCCTTGGGCACTGAAGCTTTCTTT. The translation is CASTQRAVALGTEAFF.